Following are 29 T cell receptor beta chains from one sample sequenced in a study of molecular identifiers for immune sequencing clone quantification. TCRdb re-analysed the PCR reads in MiXCR, keeping a single row per CDR3 protein. This sample has 38,000 or so distinct CDR3 sequences, with around 18% found just once. Sequenced: naive CD8+ T cells from blood, with Jurkat cell RNA spiked in. Indicated subset: FACS-sorted CD8+CD4-CCR7+CD45RA+ naive T cells. The receptors originated from a human donor in good health. Some libraries in this study had Jurkat cell RNA spiked in.

This clonotype was observed a single time. The chain links TRBV2 to TRBJ1-1; D perhaps matches TRBD1 (5 bases). Looked up from germline, CDR1 is SNHLY and CDR2 is FYNNEI. The CDR3 runs to 14 residues. Between the trimmed V and J ends, which lost 5 bases and 8 bases, there was a span of 18 bases. This CDR3 reads CASSPEWGSREAFF. The CDR3 DNA sequence: TGTGCCAGCAGTCCCGAATGGGGGAGTCGGGAAGCTTTCTTT.

By frequency in the sample, this clonotype is medium-sized (0.01 to 0.1%). This rearrangement joins TRBV9 to TRBJ2-5; TRBD2 agrees at 8 bases. The germline V gene has CDR1 SGDLS and CDR2 YYNGEE. The CDR3 is 15 amino acids. V dropped 4 bases and J dropped 6; count of bases not matched to a gene: 11. The CDR3 nucleotides read TGTGCCAGCAGCCCCCCCGGGGGGGGCAGGCAGACCCAGTACTTC. Protein sequence: CASSPPGGGRQTQYF.

The rearrangement joins TRBV20-1 to TRBJ2-1, with D tentatively TRBD2 (5 bases). In germline, CDR1 is DFQATT, CDR2 SNEGSKA (reference sequence). The CDR3 length is 17 residues. Trimming pared 3 bases from V and 0 bases from J, leaving 18 bases between. The CDR3: CSARLALVGSSYNEQFF. DNA of the CDR3: TGCAGTGCTAGGTTGGCGTTGGTGGGGAGCTCCTACAATGAGCAGTTCTTC.

The chain is built from TRBV7-6 and TRBJ1-2; D unclear. The CDR3 has 14 amino acids. From germline, CDR1 is SGHVS and CDR2 FNYEAQ. With 0 bases removed from V and 4 bases from J, the gap between germline ends came to 9 bases. The CDR3 protein is CASSLAAAPYGYTF. The CDR3 DNA is TGTGCCAGCAGCTTAGCGGCAGCCCCCTATGGCTACACCTTC.

The chain employs TRBV28 and TRBJ2-7; D remains ambiguous. Germline loops: CDR1 MDHEN, CDR2 SYDVKM. The CDR3 has 14 residues. With 6 bases removed from V and 0 bases from J, the gap between germline ends came to 12 bases. For the CDR3, the DNA is TGTGCCAGCAGCCGCTTGCCGACCTCCTACGAGCAGTACTTC. Protein sequence: CASSRLPTSYEQYF.

This clonotype was recorded many times. This chain links TRBV28 with TRBJ2-1, with 7 bases that match TRBD2. CDR3 length equals 13 residues. V was clipped by 4 bases and J by 8 bases; unmatched bases: 5. The germline CDR1 and CDR2 sequences are MDHEN and SYDVKM. The CDR3 spells CASSWGGFDEQFF. CDR3 bases: TGTGCCAGCAGTTGGGGGGGGTTCGATGAGCAGTTCTTC.

Points on this clonotype: This may be a read error: a much more frequent sequence differs by one nucleotide. Here the CDR3 omits its conserved ending phenylalanine or tryptophan, so a read error is the likely source. The chain is built from TRBV5-1 and TRBJ2-7, with D perhaps matching TRBD1 or TRBD2 (5 bases each). Trimming took 4 bases from V and 2 from J, leaving 10 bases between them. The CDR3 loop spans 13 amino acids. The germline V gene has CDR1 SGHRS and CDR2 YFSETQ. The CDR3 here is CASSRDGTYEQYS. The CDR3 DNA sequence: TGCGCCAGCAGCCGGGACGGCACCTACGAGCAGTACTCC.

This clonotype has at least ten counts. The chain has TRBV3-1 and TRBJ2-3, with D uncertain. CDR3 length equals 15 residues. Trimming shortened V by 4 bases and J by 2 bases, and 13 bases separated the two germline ends. Germline CDR1 and CDR2: LGHDT and YNNKEL (reference sequence). The DNA of the CDR3 is TGTGCCAGCAGCCGATCCCCCCAACCCACAGATACGCAGTATTTT. Translation: CASSRSPQPTDTQYF.

This clonotype showed up many times. The rearrangement joins TRBV7-6 to TRBJ2-5, with D tentatively TRBD2 (6 bases). This CDR3 has 14 residues. Germline CDR1 reads SGHVS; CDR2 reads FNYEAQ. The ends were cut back, 8 bases at V and 4 bases at J, with 17 bases in the middle. CDR3 region: CASGSDGSGETQYF. DNA of the CDR3: TGTGCCAGCGGCTCGGACGGGAGTGGAGAGACCCAGTACTTC.

This clonotype was counted many times. The chain carries TRBV5-1 and TRBJ1-5; no reliable D call. The CDR3 runs to 13 residues. Germline V gene data show CDR1 as SGHRS and CDR2 as YFSETQ. Trimming cost V 0 bases and J 7 bases, with 8 bases left between them. DNA for the CDR3: TGCGCCAGCAGCTTGGGCACGGGCCAGCCCCAGCATTTT. Amino acids: CASSLGTGQPQHF.

This clonotype has at least ten counts. This chain links TRBV15 with TRBJ2-7, with 8 bases that match TRBD2. The CDR3 totals 19 residues. V was pared by 3 bases and J by 5 bases, with 21 bases of the junction left unmatched. CDR1 is LNHNV, CDR2 YYDKDF, per germline (reference sequence). CDR3 sequence: CATSSPLKPAGGSVHEQYF. The CDR3 DNA sequence: TGTGCCACCAGCAGCCCCCTAAAGCCGGCGGGAGGATCGGTCCACGAGCAGTACTTC.

With respect to this clonotype: This may come from a read error, since a much larger clone is one base off. The J gene is TRBJ1-2, the V gene TRBV29-1; the match to TRBD1 covers 8 bases. V was clipped by 3 bases and J by 7 bases; unmatched bases: 13. The CDR3 is 15 amino acids. The germline V gene has CDR1 SQVTM and CDR2 ANQGSEA. The CDR3 spells CSVEVRGLVDCGYTF. In nucleotides, the CDR3 is TGCAGCGTTGAGGTCAGGGGGCTCGTTGACTGTGGCTACACCTTC.

This clonotype appeared many times. The chain recombines TRBV5-1 with TRBJ2-7; TRBD1 matches 7 bases. V lost 5 bases and J lost 1; bases outside the gene matches: 9. CDR1 and CDR2 (germline): SGHRS, YFSETQ. The CDR3 runs to 15 residues. The CDR3 spells CASSLTGQSSYEQYF. CDR3 bases: TGCGCCAGCAGTTTGACAGGGCAAAGTTCCTACGAGCAGTACTTC.

Regarding this clonotype: A single base separates this from a much larger clone, so it may be a read error. The chain uses TRBV12-3 or TRBV12-4 and TRBJ1-2, with D tentatively TRBD1 (5 bases). The CDR3 length is 12 residues. Deletions cut 10 bases from V and 4 bases from J, with 13 bases between. The CDR3 coding sequence is TGTGCCAACAATACGGGACGCTATGGCTACACCTTC. Protein sequence: CANNTGRYGYTF.

Comments on this clonotype: Sequence at one end of the junction differs from germline and may be a read error. This chain joins TRBV10-3 and TRBJ2-2, with TRBD2 matching over 8 bases. Germline V gene lookup returns CDR1 ENHRY and CDR2 SYGVKD. The CDR3 is 14 residues long. DNA for the CDR3: TGTGCCATCAGCAAACTAGCGGTTACCGGGGAGCCGTTTTTT. This translates into CAISKLAVTGEPFF.

This clonotype was recorded many times. The rearrangement joins TRBV6-6 to TRBJ2-1, with D unresolved. CDR3 length equals 12 residues. V was cut by 0 bases and J by 15 bases, with 12 bases left in between. Per germline, CDR1 MNHNY and CDR2 SVGAGI (reference sequence). The CDR3 sequence is CASSYSIDKPFF. CDR3 bases: TGTGCCAGCAGTTACTCGATTGACAAGCCGTTCTTC.

This chain links TRBV9 with TRBJ2-3; D may be TRBD1 (5 bases). The CDR3 spans 13 residues. The germline gives CDR1 SGDLS, CDR2 YYNGEE. V lost 3 bases, J lost 4 bases, and 9 bases lay in between. The CDR3: CASSAGHPDTQYF. As DNA, the CDR3 is TGTGCCAGCAGCGCAGGACACCCAGATACGCAGTATTTT.

This clonotype was counted many times. This sequence joins TRBV11-2 and TRBJ1-4, with D possibly being TRBD1 (6 bases). The germline gives CDR1 SGHAT, CDR2 FQNNGV. Deletions cut 1 base from V and 12 bases from J, with 12 bases between. This CDR3 is 13 amino acids long. CDR3 protein: CASSLADSMELFF. The CDR3 DNA follows: TGTGCCAGCAGCTTAGCGGACAGTATGGAACTGTTTTTT.

The sample holds many counts of this clonotype. This chain joins TRBV6-5 and TRBJ1-4; TRBD1 matches 10 bases. This CDR3 has 15 amino acids. Germline-derived CDR1 and CDR2 are MNHEY and SVGAGI. With V trimmed by 4 bases and J by 7 bases, 6 bases remained unmatched. The CDR3 reads CASSSGTGVTEKLFF. The CDR3 DNA reads as TGTGCCAGCAGTTCTGGGACAGGGGTGACTGAAAAACTGTTTTTT.

In this sample, this clonotype turned up many times. The chain recombines TRBV6-2 or TRBV6-3 with TRBJ2-1; 10 bases match TRBD2. V was clipped by 2 bases and J by 5 bases; unmatched bases: 3. The CDR3 spans 15 residues. CDR1 MNHEY and CDR2 SVGEGT come from the germline V gene. DNA of the CDR3: TGTGCCAGCAGTTACCAACTAGCGGGAAACAATGAGCAGTTCTTC. Encoded protein: CASSYQLAGNNEQFF.

This clonotype is deemed medium-sized (0.01 to 0.1%). CDR3 loop: CASSSGGEQYF. In nucleotides, the CDR3 is TGTGCCAGCAGTTCAGGGGGCGAGCAGTACTTC. This chain links TRBV28 with TRBJ2-7; TRBD1 matches at 7 bases. J was trimmed by 6 bases and V by 4 bases; bases with no gene match: 0. CDR1 and CDR2 from the germline V gene are MDHEN and SYDVKM. The CDR3 extends over 11 amino acids.

As regards this clonotype: It may be a read error: a sequence one base away is much more abundant. The chain joins TRBV5-1 to TRBJ2-7, with unresolved D. This CDR3 is built from 14 residues. Germline CDR1 reads SGHRS; CDR2 reads YFSETQ. V gave up 0 bases and J gave up 4 bases, with 11 bases separating them. CDR3 sequence reads: CASSLVRLGYEQYF. CDR3 in DNA: TGCGCCAGCAGCTTGGTCCGGTTGGGGTACGAGCAGTACTTC.

As for this clonotype: The junction departs from the called germline gene at one end, perhaps through a read error. This rearrangement joins TRBV14 to TRBJ2-3, with D perhaps being TRBD1 or TRBD2 (6 bases each). The germline V gene has CDR1 SGHDN and CDR2 FVKESK. The CDR3 is made up of 15 amino acids. In DNA, the CDR3 is TGTGTCAGCAGCCAAGAAGGGGGGCGATTAGATACGCAGTATTTT. This gives the protein CVSSQEGGRLDTQYF.

This clonotype came up many times. This chain connects TRBV11-1 to TRBJ2-7; 8 positions agree with TRBD1. CDR3 length: 14 residues. Germline CDR1 and CDR2: SGHAT and FQDESV (reference sequence). Trimming took 2 bases from V and 2 from J; bases not matched to a gene: 2. As DNA, the CDR3 is TGTGCCAGCAGCTTATGGGGACAGGCCTACGAGCAGTACTTC. Translation: CASSLWGQAYEQYF.

This clonotype was seen ten or more times. The chain joins TRBV5-6 to TRBJ2-1; D perhaps matches TRBD2 (5 bases). V was clipped by 0 bases and J by 12 bases, with 13 bases between them. The germline CDR1 and CDR2 sequences are SGHDT and YYEEEE. This CDR3 contains 13 residues. CDR3 protein: CASSLVSLSGQFF. CDR3 DNA sequence: TGTGCCAGCAGCTTGGTGTCCCTCAGCGGGCAGTTCTTC. Based on the CDR3 plus reference TRBV5-6 and TRBJ2-1, the full variable domain is DAGVTQSPTHLIKTRGQQVTLRCSPKSGHDTVSWYQQALGQGPQFIFQYYEEEERQRGNFPDRFSGHQFPNYSSELNVNALLLGDSALYLCASSLVSLSGQFFGPGTRLTVL.

The genes are TRBV27 and TRBJ2-3; maybe TRBD2 (6 bases). Germline CDR1 and CDR2: MNHEY and SMNVEV (reference sequence). CDR3 length: 13 residues. V was shortened by 0 bases and J by 9 bases, with 10 bases between the two germline ends. CDR3 region: CASSLSLRDTQYF. Here the CDR3 DNA reads TGTGCCAGCAGTTTATCCCTGCGGGACACGCAGTATTTT.

The table lists this clonotype with many counts. The chain uses TRBV28 and TRBJ2-1, with 10 bases that match TRBD1. The CDR3 has 15 amino acids. CDR1 is MDHEN and CDR2 is SYDVKM in the germline V gene. J gave up 8 bases and V 2 bases, and 6 bases lay outside the gene matches. The CDR3 loop is CASSLDDRGLDEQFF. DNA for the CDR3: TGTGCCAGCAGTTTAGACGACAGGGGGCTTGATGAGCAGTTCTTC.

This clonotype has only a few counts. V is TRBV18 and J is TRBJ2-4; D is undetermined. CDR1 is KGHSH and CDR2 is LQKENI in the germline V gene. Trimming stripped 6 bases from V and 3 bases from J, with 21 bases between. The CDR3 is made up of 17 amino acids. This CDR3 reads CASSPTPIGDRKNIQYF. The CDR3 DNA reads as TGTGCCAGCTCCCCAACGCCCATAGGTGACCGCAAAAACATTCAGTACTTC.

This rearrangement joins TRBV6-5 to TRBJ2-5; 9 positions agree with TRBD1. Unmatched junction bases numbered 12, after V lost 6 bases and J lost 4 bases. CDR3 length: 16 amino acids. In germline, CDR1 is MNHEY, CDR2 SVGAGI. In DNA, the CDR3 is TGTGCCAGCAGCCCCCCCGGGACAGGGTATGCAGAGACCCAGTACTTC. Protein: CASSPPGTGYAETQYF.